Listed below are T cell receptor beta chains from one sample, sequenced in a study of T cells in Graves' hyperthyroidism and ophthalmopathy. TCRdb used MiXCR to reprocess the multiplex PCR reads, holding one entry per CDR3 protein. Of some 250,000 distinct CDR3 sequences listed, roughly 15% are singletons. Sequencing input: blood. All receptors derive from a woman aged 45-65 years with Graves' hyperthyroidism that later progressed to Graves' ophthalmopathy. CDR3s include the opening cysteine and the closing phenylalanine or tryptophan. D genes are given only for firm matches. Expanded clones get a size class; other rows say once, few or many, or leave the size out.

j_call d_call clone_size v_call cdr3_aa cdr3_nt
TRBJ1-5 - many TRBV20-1 CSAEMSNQPQHF TGCAGTGCTGAGATGAGCAATCAGCCCCAGCATTTT
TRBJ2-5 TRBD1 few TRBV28 CASSLYRDRVFRETQYF TGTGCCAGCAGTTTATACCGGGACAGGGTTTTTAGAGAGACCCAGTACTTC
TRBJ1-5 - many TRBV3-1 CASSHSTGAWGQPQHF TGTGCCAGCAGCCACAGCACCGGGGCTTGGGGTCAGCCCCAGCATTTT
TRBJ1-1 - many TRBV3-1 CASSQQTAGIPAFF TGTGCCAGCAGCCAACAGACAGCAGGGATTCCAGCTTTCTTT
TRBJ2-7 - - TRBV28 CASTPAGDVREQYF TGTGCCAGCACCCCGGCAGGGGACGTCAGGGAGCAGTACTTC
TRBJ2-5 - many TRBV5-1 CASSLAAQETQYF TGCGCCAGCAGCTTGGCCGCCCAAGAGACCCAGTACTTC
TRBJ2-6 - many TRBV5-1 CASSSSSGANVLTF TGCGCCAGCAGCTCGAGCTCTGGGGCCAACGTCCTGACTTTC
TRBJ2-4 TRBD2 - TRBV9 CASSSGGTGGGNIQYF TGTGCCAGCAGCTCTGGTGGAACGGGAGGGGGAAACATTCAGTACTTC
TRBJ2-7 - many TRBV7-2 CASSSPPPLGVPYEQYF TGTGCCAGCAGCTCTCCCCCCCCCCTGGGGGTCCCCTACGAGCAGTACTTC
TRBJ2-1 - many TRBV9 CASSVDGRNVRGGDEQFF TGTGCCAGCAGCGTAGATGGGCGCAACGTTAGGGGGGGCGATGAGCAGTTCTTC
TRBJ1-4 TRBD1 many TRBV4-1 CASSQEGTGAEKLFF TGCGCCAGCAGCCAAGAAGGGACAGGGGCTGAAAAACTGTTTTTT
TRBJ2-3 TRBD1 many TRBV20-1 CSAVPRTGGSTDTQYF TGCAGTGCTGTACCTCGGACAGGGGGTAGCACAGATACGCAGTATTTT
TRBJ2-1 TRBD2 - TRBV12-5 CASEALAGASYNEQFF TGTGCTAGTGAAGCGCTAGCGGGCGCAAGCTACAATGAGCAGTTCTTC
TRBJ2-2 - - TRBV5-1 CASSLSVLAGRGELFF TGCGCCAGCAGCTTATCAGTTCTCGCTGGACGGGGGGAGCTGTTTTTT
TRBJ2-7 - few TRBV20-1 CSARDPGSPFDEQYF TGCAGTGCTAGAGATCCTGGCAGTCCCTTTGACGAGCAGTACTTC
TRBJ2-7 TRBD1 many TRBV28 CASSSSRTGGSYEQYF TGTGCCAGCAGTTCATCTCGGACAGGGGGCTCCTACGAGCAGTACTTC
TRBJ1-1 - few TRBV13 CASSSRDWNTEAFF TGTGCCAGCAGCTCGCGGGACTGGAACACTGAAGCTTTCTTT
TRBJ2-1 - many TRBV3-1 CASSLRGGGYNEQFF TGTGCCAGCAGCCTTCGAGGAGGAGGATACAATGAGCAGTTCTTC
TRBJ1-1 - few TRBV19 CASSAGRTRPNTEAFF TGTGCCAGTAGTGCGGGAAGGACAAGGCCGAACACTGAAGCTTTCTTT
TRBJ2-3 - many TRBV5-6 CASSPDGSGTDTQYF TGTGCCAGCAGCCCGGACGGCTCTGGCACAGATACGCAGTATTTT
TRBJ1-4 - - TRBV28 CASIGRSETNEKLFF TGTGCCAGCATTGGCAGGAGCGAAACTAATGAAAAACTGTTTTTT
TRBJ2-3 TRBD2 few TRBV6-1 CASSEKGGVAQYF TGTGCCAGCAGTGAAAAGGGAGGGGTGGCGCAGTATTTT
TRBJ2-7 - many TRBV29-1 CSVEDHDRPDYEQYF TGCAGCGTTGAAGACCATGACAGGCCAGACTACGAGCAGTACTTC
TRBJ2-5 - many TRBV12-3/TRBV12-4 CASSRINSETQYF TGTGCCAGCAGTCGCATTAATTCAGAGACCCAGTACTTC
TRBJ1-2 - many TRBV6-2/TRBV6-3 CASSYTLRGERGYTF TGTGCCAGCAGTTACACCCTGAGGGGGGAGCGTGGCTACACCTTC
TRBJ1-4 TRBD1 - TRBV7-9 CASSEYRGVDEKLFF TGTGCCAGCAGCGAGTACAGGGGAGTAGATGAAAAACTGTTTTTT
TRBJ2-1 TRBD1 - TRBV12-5 CASGLGDSRSYNERFF TGTGCTAGTGGTTTGGGGGACAGCCGCTCCTACAATGAGCGGTTCTTC
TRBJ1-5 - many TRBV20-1 CSVAPGGDVRNQPQHF TGCAGTGTCGCCCCTGGGGGGGATGTAAGGAATCAGCCCCAGCATTTT
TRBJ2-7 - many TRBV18 CASSHSREDEQYF TGTGCCAGCTCACACTCGAGGGAGGACGAGCAGTACTTC
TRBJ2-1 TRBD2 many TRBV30 CAWRTGTSGRDNEQFF TGTGCCTGGAGGACTGGGACTAGCGGGAGGGACAATGAGCAGTTCTTC
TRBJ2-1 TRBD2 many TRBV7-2 CASSPGLADEQFF TGTGCCAGCAGCCCGGGACTAGCAGACGAGCAGTTCTTC
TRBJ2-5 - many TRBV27 CASSQTLGTQYF TGTGCCAGCAGCCAGACCCTAGGGACCCAGTACTTC
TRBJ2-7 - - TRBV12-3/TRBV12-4 CASSEISGEDEQYF TGTGCCAGCAGTGAAATCTCGGGAGAGGACGAGCAGTACTTC
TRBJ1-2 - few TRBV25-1 CASSFSGYGYTF TGTGCCAGCAGTTTCTCGGGCTATGGCTACACCTTC
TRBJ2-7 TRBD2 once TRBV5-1 CASSVTSGRSSYEQYF TGCGCCAGCAGCGTGACTAGCGGGAGGTCATCCTACGAGCAGTACTTC
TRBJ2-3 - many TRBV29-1 CSVEDSSDTQYF TGCAGCGTTGAAGACAGTTCAGATACGCAGTATTTT
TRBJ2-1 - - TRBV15 CATSRDYSRPEQFF TGTGCCACCAGCAGAGATTATTCTAGGCCGGAGCAGTTCTTC
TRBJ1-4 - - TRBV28 CASRYSRGEKLFF TGTGCCAGCAGATATAGTAGGGGTGAAAAACTGTTTTTT
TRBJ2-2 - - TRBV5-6 CASSLVPVNTGGLFF TGTGCCAGCAGCTTGGTCCCCGTGAACACCGGGGGGCTGTTTTTT
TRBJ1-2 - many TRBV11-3 CASSSKSGSLSNYGYTF TGTGCCAGCAGCTCTAAGAGCGGGTCCCTTTCTAACTATGGCTACACCTTC